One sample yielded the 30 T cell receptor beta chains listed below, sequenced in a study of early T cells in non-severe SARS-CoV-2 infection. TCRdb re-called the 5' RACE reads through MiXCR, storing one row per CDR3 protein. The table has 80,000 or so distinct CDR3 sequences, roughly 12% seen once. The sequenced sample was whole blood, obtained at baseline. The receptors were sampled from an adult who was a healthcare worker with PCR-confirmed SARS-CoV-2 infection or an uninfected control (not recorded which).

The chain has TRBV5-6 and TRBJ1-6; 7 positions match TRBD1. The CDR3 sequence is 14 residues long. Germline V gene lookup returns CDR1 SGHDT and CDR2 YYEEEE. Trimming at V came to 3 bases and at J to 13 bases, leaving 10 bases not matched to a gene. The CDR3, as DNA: TGTGCCAGCAGCTGGACAGGTGATGCTACTCCCCTCCACTTT. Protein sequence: CASSWTGDATPLHF.

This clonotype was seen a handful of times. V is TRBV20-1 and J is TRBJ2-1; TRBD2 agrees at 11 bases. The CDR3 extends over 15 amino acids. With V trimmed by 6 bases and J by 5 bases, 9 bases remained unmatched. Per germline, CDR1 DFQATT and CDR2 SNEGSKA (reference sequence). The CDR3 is CSAVLAGGPDNEQFF. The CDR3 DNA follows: TGCAGTGCAGTCTTAGCGGGGGGGCCGGACAATGAGCAGTTCTTC.

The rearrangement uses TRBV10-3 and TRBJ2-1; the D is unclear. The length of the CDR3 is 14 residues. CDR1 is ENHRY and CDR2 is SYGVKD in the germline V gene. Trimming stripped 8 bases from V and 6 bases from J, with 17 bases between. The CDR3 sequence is CAIATGSPSNEQFF. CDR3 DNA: TGTGCCATCGCCACCGGGTCGCCGTCCAATGAGCAGTTCTTC.

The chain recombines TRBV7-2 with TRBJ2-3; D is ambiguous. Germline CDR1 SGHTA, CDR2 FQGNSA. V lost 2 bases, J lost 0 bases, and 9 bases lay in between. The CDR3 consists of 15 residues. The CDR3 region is CASSLWASSTDTQYF. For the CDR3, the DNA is TGTGCCAGCAGCTTATGGGCTTCTAGCACAGATACGCAGTATTTT. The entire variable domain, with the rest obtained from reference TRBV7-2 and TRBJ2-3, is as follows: GAGVSQSPSNKVTEKGKDVELRCDPISGHTALYWYRQSLGQGLEFLIYFQGNSAPDKSGLPSDRFSAERTGGSVSTLTIQRTQQEDSAVYLCASSLWASSTDTQYFGPGTRLTVL.

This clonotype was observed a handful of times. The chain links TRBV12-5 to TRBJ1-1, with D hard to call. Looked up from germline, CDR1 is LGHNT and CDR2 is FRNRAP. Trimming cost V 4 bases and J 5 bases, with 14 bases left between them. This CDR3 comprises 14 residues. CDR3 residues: CASGSGPRGTEAFF. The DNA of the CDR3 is TGTGCTAGTGGTTCTGGGCCGCGAGGTACTGAAGCTTTCTTT.

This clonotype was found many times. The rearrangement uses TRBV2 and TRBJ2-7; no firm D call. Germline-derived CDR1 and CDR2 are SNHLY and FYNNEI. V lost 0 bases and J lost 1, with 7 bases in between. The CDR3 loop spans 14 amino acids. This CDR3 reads CASSEAEMSYEQYF. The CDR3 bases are TGTGCCAGCAGTGAAGCTGAGATGTCCTACGAGCAGTACTTC.

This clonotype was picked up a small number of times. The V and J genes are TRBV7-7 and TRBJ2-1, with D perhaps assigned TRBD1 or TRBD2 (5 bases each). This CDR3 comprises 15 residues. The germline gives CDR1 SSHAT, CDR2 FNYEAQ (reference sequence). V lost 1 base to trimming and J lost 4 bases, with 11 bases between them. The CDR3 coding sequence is TGTGCCAGCAGCTTAGATGGGACGCCGTACAATGAGCAGTTCTTC. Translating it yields CASSLDGTPYNEQFF.

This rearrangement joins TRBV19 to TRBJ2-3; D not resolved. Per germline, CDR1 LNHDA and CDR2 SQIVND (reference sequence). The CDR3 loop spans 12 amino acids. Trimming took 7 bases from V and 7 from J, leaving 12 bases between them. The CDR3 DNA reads TGTGCCAGTATTTCGATAACAAATACGCAGTATTTT. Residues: CASISITNTQYF.

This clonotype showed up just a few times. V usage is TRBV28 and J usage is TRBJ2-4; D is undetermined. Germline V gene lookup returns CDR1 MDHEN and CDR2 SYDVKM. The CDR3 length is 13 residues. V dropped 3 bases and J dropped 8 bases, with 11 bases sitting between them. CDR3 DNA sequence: TGTGCCAGCAGTTTGCCTTATGTGGACATTCAGTACTTC. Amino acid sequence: CASSLPYVDIQYF. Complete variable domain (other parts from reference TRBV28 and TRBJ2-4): DVKVTQSSRYLVKRTGEKVFLECVQDMDHENMFWYRQDPGLGLRLIYFSYDVKMKEKGDIPEGYSVSREKKERFSLILESASTNQTSMYLCASSLPYVDIQYFGAGTRLSVL.

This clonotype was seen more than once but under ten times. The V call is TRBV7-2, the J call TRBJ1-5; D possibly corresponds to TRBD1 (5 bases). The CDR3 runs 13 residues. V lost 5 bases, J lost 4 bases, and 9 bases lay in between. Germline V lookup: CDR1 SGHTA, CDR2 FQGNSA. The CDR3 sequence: CASSIGANQPQHF. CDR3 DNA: TGTGCCAGCAGCATCGGGGCAAATCAGCCCCAGCATTTT. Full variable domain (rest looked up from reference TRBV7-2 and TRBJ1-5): GAGVSQSPSNKVTEKGKDVELRCDPISGHTALYWYRQSLGQGLEFLIYFQGNSAPDKSGLPSDRFSAERTGGSVSTLTIQRTQQEDSAVYLCASSIGANQPQHFGDGTRLSIL.

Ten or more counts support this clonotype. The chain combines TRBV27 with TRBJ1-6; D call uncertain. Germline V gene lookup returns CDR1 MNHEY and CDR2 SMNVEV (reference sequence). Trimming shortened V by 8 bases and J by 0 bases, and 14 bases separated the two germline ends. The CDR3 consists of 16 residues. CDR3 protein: CASLVRESSYNSPLHF. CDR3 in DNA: TGTGCCAGCTTGGTTAGAGAGAGCTCCTATAATTCACCCCTCCACTTT.

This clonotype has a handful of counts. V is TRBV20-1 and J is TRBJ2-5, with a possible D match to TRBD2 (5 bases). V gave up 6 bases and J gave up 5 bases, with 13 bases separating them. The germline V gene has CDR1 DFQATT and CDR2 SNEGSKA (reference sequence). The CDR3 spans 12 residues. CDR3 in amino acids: CSASGVGETQYF. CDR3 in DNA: TGCAGTGCGTCCGGGGTGGGCGAGACCCAGTACTTC.

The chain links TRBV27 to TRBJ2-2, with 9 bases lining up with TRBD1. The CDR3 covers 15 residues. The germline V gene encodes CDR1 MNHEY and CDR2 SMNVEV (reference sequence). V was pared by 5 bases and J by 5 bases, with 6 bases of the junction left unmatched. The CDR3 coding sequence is TGTGCCAGCAGTCTGTGGACAGGGGTTACCGGGGAGCTGTTTTTT. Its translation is CASSLWTGVTGELFF.

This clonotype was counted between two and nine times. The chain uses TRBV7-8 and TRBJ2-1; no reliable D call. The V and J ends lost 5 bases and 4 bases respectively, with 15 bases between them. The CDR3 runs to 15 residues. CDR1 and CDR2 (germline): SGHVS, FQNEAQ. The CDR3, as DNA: TGTGCCAGCAGCCTCCGGAGTGCAGCTTACAATGAGCAGTTCTTC. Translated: CASSLRSAAYNEQFF.

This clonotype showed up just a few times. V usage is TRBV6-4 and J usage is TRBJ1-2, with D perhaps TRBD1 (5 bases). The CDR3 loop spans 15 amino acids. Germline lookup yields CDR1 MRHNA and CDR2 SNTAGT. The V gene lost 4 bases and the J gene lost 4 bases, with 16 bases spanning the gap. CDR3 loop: CASSVGTDGSYGYTF. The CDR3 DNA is TGTGCCAGCAGTGTCGGGACGGATGGATCCTATGGCTACACCTTC.

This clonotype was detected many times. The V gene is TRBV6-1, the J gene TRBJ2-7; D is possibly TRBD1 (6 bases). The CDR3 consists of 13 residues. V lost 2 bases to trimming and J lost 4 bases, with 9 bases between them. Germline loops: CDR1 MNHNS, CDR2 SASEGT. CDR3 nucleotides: TGTGCCAGCAGTGAACAAACAGGGTACGAGCAGTACTTC. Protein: CASSEQTGYEQYF.

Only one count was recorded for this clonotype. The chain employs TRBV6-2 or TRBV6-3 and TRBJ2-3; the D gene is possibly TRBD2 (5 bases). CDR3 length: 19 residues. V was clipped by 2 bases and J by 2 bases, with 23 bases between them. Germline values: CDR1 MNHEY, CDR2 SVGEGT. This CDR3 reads CASSYRRLGSRGSTDTQYF. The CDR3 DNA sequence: TGTGCCAGCAGTTACCGGAGGTTAGGCTCCAGAGGGTCCACAGATACGCAGTATTTT.

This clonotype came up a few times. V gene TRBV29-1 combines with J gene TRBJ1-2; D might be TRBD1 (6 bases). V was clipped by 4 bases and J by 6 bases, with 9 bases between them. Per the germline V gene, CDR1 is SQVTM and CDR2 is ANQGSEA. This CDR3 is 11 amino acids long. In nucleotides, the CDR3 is TGCAGCGTTGTGGGGGGCAATGGCTACACCTTC. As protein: CSVVGGNGYTF.

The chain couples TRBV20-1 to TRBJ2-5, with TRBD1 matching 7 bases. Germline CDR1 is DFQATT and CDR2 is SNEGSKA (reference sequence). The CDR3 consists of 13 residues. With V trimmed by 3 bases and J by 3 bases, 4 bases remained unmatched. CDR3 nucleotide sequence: TGCAGTGCTAGCCGAACAGGGGAAGAGACCCAGTACTTC. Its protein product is CSASRTGEETQYF.

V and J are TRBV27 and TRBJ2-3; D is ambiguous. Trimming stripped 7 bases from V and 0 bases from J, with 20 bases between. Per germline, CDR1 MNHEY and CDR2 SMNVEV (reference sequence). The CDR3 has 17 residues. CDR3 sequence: CASKPRVIGLSTDTQYF. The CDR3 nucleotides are TGTGCCAGCAAGCCTCGGGTCATTGGGCTTAGCACAGATACGCAGTATTTT.

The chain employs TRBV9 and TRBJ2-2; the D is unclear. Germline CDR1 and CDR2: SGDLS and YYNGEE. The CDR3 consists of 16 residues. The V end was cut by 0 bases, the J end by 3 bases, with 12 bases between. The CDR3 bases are TGTGCCAGCAGCGTAGGAGCATTTTTGGACACCGGGGAGCTGTTTTTT. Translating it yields CASSVGAFLDTGELFF.

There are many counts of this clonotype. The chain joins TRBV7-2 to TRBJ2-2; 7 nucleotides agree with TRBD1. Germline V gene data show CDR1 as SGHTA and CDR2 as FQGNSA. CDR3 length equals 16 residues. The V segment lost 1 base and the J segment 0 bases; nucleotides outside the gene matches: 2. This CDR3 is CASSLGTGSNTGELFF. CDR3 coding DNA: TGTGCCAGCAGCTTAGGGACAGGTTCGAACACCGGGGAGCTGTTTTTT.

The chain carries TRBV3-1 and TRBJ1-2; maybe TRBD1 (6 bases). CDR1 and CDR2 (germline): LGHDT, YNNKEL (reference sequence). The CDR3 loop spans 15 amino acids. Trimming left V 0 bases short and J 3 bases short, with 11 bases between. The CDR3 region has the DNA TGTGCCAGCAGCCAAGATGCCGGGGGCGACTATGGCTACACCTTC. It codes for CASSQDAGGDYGYTF. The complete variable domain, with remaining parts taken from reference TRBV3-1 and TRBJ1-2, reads DTAVSQTPKYLVTQMGNDKSIKCEQNLGHDTMYWYKQDSKKFLKIMFSYNNKELIINETVPNRFSPKSPDKAHLNLHINSLELGDSAVYFCASSQDAGGDYGYTFGSGTRLTVV.

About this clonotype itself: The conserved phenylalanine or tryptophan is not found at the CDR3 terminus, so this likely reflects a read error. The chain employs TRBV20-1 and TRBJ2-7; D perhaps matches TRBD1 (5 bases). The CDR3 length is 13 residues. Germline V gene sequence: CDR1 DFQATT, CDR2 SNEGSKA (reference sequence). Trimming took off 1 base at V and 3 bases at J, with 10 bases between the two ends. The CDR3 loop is CSARGGSDYEQYI. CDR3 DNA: TGCAGTGCTAGAGGGGGCAGTGACTACGAGCAGTACATC.

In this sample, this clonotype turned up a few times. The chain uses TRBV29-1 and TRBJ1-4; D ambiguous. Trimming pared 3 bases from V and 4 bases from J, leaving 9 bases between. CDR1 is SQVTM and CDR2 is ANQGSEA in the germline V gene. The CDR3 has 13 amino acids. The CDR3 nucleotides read TGCAGCGTTGAGGAGACTATTAATGAAAAACTGTTTTTT. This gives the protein CSVEETINEKLFF.

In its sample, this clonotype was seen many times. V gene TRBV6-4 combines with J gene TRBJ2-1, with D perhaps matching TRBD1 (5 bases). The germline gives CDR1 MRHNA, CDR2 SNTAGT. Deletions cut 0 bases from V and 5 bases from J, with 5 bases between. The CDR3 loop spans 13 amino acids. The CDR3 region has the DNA TGTGCCAGCAGTGACTCGGACAACAATGAGCAGTTCTTC. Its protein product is CASSDSDNNEQFF.

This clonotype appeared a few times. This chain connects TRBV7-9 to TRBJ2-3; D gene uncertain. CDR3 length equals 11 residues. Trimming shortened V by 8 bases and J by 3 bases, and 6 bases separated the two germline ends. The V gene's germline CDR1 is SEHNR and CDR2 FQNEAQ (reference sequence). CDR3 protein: CASGVTDTQYF. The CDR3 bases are TGTGCCAGCGGTGTGACAGATACGCAGTATTTT.

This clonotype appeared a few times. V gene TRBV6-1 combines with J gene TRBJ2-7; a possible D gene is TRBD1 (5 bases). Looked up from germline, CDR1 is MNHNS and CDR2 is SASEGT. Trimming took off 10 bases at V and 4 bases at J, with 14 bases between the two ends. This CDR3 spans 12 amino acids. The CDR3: CATQATGYEQYF. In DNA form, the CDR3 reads TGTGCCACTCAGGCCACAGGTTACGAGCAGTACTTC.

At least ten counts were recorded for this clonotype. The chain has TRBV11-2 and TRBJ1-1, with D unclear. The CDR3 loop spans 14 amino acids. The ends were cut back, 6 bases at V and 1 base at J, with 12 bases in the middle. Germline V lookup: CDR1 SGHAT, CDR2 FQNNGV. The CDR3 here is CASRDMAGNTEAFF. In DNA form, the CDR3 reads TGTGCCAGCAGGGATATGGCGGGGAACACTGAAGCTTTCTTT.

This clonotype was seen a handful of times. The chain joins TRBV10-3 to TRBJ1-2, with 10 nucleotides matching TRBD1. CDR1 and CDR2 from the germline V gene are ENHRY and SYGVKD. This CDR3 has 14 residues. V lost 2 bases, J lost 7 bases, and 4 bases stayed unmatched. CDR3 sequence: CAISENRQGAGYTF. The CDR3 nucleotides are TGTGCCATCAGTGAGAATCGACAGGGGGCTGGCTACACCTTC.